Listed here are 2 T cell receptor beta chains from one sample, sequenced in a study of cytotoxic CD8 clonotypes in ibrutinib-treated CLL. Sequenced by immunoSEQ multiplex PCR; TCRdb stores in-frame clones only, minus some. This table holds 35,000 to 55,000 clones, under 75% found once. The sample consisted of PBMCs, taken after 12 months of ibrutinib treatment. The receptors originated from a human donor with chronic lymphocytic leukemia.

The chain links TRBV27 to TRBJ2-7; 8 positions agree with TRBD2. The V gene's germline CDR1 is MNHEY and CDR2 SMNVEV (reference sequence). V trimming: 6 bases; J trimming: 6 bases; junction bases outside the gene matches: 10. The length of the CDR3 is 14 residues. The CDR3 loop reads CASSPGRGSREQYF. The CDR3 DNA sequence: TGTGCCAGCAGCCCCGGGAGGGGGTCTCGCGAGCAGTACTTC.

The rearrangement uses TRBV6-5 and TRBJ2-3; D not resolved. CDR1 is MNHEY, CDR2 SVGAGI, per germline. The V end lost 2 bases, the J end lost 1 base, and 13 bases lay between the germline ends. This CDR3 is built from 16 residues. The CDR3 nucleotides read TGTGCCAGCAGTTACGGTGGGCATAAGGGCACAGATACGCAGTATTTT. Translated, it gives CASSYGGHKGTDTQYF.